These T cell receptor beta chains were read from a single sample in a study of blood T cell repertoires in COVID-19. Method: immunoSEQ multiplex PCR; TCRdb's copy keeps in-frame clones and lacks some. The sample contains fewer than 250,000 clones, 84% of which appear only once. Sequenced input: PBMCs or T cells enriched from blood (not recorded which). Receptors were obtained from a man aged 55 to 70 who had recovered from COVID-19. CDR3s include the opening cysteine and the closing phenylalanine or tryptophan. D genes are given only for firm matches. Part of the rows lack a size; the others show once, few, many or a class for expanded clones.

NA	TRBV12-3/TRBV12-4	NA	TRBJ1-6	CASSKQGNSPLHF	TGTGCCAGCAGTAAGCAGGGTAATTCACCCCTCCACTTT
NA	TRBV6-1	NA	TRBJ1-2	CASSESGVGLDGYTF	TGTGCCAGCAGTGAATCAGGAGTCGGACTGGACGGCTACACCTTC
NA	TRBV30	NA	TRBJ2-3	CAWRGGASTDTQYF	TGTGCCTGGAGAGGGGGGGCCTCCACAGATACGCAGTATTTT
TRBD1	TRBV9	NA	TRBJ1-1	CASSLPGQGATEAFF	TGTGCCAGCAGCCTGCCGGGACAGGGGGCCACTGAAGCTTTCTTT
TRBD2	TRBV6-6	NA	TRBJ2-7	CASSSPGGAYEQYF	TGTGCCAGCAGTTCTCCCGGGGGGGCATACGAGCAGTACTTC
TRBD1	TRBV7-8	NA	TRBJ1-5	CASSPRRMTGPSRIDQPQHF	TGTGCCAGCAGCCCACGACGGATGACAGGGCCCAGTAGAATTGATCAGCCCCAGCATTTT
TRBD2	TRBV7-2	NA	TRBJ2-2	CASSFRLAGGPGGTGELFF	TGTGCCAGCAGCTTTCGACTAGCGGGGGGGCCAGGGGGCACCGGGGAGCTGTTTTTT
NA	TRBV11-2	NA	TRBJ1-2	CASSSWPGRYGYTF	TGTGCCAGCAGCTCCTGGCCGGGTCGCTATGGCTACACCTTC
NA	TRBV5-1	NA	TRBJ2-1	CASSPGQITNNEQFF	TGCGCCAGCAGCCCCGGACAGATTACTAACAATGAGCAGTTCTTC
NA	TRBV9	NA	TRBJ1-1	CASSPRGALNTEAFF	TGTGCCAGCAGCCCCCGGGGGGCTTTGAACACTGAAGCTTTCTTT
TRBD1	TRBV10-3	NA	TRBJ2-5	CAISDRGPETQYF	TGTGCCATCAGCGACAGGGGGCCAGAGACCCAGTACTTC
NA	TRBV4-3	NA	TRBJ1-5	CASSQTQGSNQPQHF	TGCGCCAGCAGCCAAACACAGGGCTCCAATCAGCCCCAGCATTTT
TRBD1	TRBV5-5	NA	TRBJ2-5	CASSTQGAGETQYF	TGTGCCAGCAGCACACAGGGGGCGGGAGAGACCCAGTACTTC
TRBD1	TRBV6-2/TRBV6-3	NA	TRBJ1-2	CASSLQGNYGYTF	TGTGCCAGCAGTTTACAGGGGAACTATGGCTACACCTTC
TRBD1	TRBV5-5	once	TRBJ1-5	CASSLSRGPGQPQHF	TGTGCCAGCAGCTTGTCCAGGGGGCCTGGTCAGCCCCAGCATTTT
TRBD1	TRBV19	NA	TRBJ1-4	CASSHTGGTEKLFF	TGTGCCAGTAGTCATACAGGGGGCACTGAAAAACTGTTTTTT
NA	TRBV11-3	NA	TRBJ2-5	CASSTNRETQYF	TGTGCCAGCAGCACGAACAGGGAGACCCAGTACTTC
NA	TRBV19	NA	TRBJ1-4	CASNKPRGTNEKLFF	TGTGCCAGTAACAAACCCAGGGGAACTAATGAAAAACTGTTTTTT
TRBD1	TRBV24-1	NA	TRBJ1-1	CATSDREGEAFF	TGTGCCACCTCGGACAGGGAGGGTGAAGCTTTCTTT
TRBD1	TRBV24-1	NA	TRBJ1-2	CATGQGVGYTF	TGTGCCACCGGACAGGGCGTCGGCTACACCTTC
TRBD1	TRBV27	once	TRBJ1-5	CASSTGVGNQPQHF	TGTGCCAGCAGTACAGGGGTCGGCAATCAGCCCCAGCATTTT
TRBD1	TRBV7-7	NA	TRBJ2-3	CASSLTVRGLPPDTQYF	TGTGCTAGCAGCTTAACTGTCAGGGGGCTACCCCCAGATACGCAGTATTTT
NA	TRBV11-3	NA	TRBJ1-1	CASSQGKNTEAFF	TGTGCCAGCAGCCAGGGGAAGAACACTGAAGCTTTCTTT
NA	TRBV19	NA	TRBJ2-7	CASSIGRNFYEQYF	TGTGCCAGTAGTATAGGCCGTAACTTCTACGAGCAGTACTTC
TRBD1	TRBV24-1	NA	TRBJ2-1	CATSGNGPGGWSSYNEQFF	TGTGCCACCAGTGGCAACGGTCCAGGGGGTTGGAGCTCCTACAATGAGCAGTTCTTC
TRBD1	TRBV11-2	few	TRBJ1-6	CASSLAQGATSPLHF	TGTGCCAGCAGCTTAGCACAGGGGGCCACTTCACCCCTCCACTTT
TRBD1	TRBV6-2/TRBV6-3	NA	TRBJ2-1	CASSHRGASSYNEQFF	TGTGCCAGCAGTCACAGGGGGGCGTCATCCTACAATGAGCAGTTCTTC
NA	TRBV11-3	NA	TRBJ1-4	CASSFGTREEKLFF	TGTGCCAGCAGCTTCGGAACCCGGGAAGAAAAACTGTTTTTT
NA	TRBV25-1	once	TRBJ2-3	CASSDRVLTDTQYF	TGTGCCAGCAGTGACCGGGTCCTCACAGATACGCAGTATTTT
NA	TRBV7-2	NA	TRBJ2-3	CASAMDMATQYF	TGTGCCAGCGCCATGGACATGGCCACGCAGTATTTT
NA	TRBV27	NA	TRBJ2-6	CASSLYRQQAGANVLTF	TGTGCCAGCAGTTTGTACCGACAGCAGGCTGGGGCCAACGTCCTGACTTTC
TRBD1	TRBV3-1/TRBV3-2	NA	TRBJ1-1	CASSYDRDTEAFF	TGTGCCAGCAGCTACGACAGGGACACTGAAGCTTTCTTT
NA	TRBV9	NA	TRBJ1-3	CASSLSDLRNTIYF	TGTGCCAGCAGCCTATCGGACTTAAGGAACACCATATATTTT
NA	TRBV4-3	NA	TRBJ1-5	CASSQGARGPQHF	TGCGCCAGCAGCCAAGGAGCCCGAGGGCCCCAGCATTTT
NA	TRBV18	NA	TRBJ1-2	CASSPDINYGYTF	TGTGCCAGCTCACCCGACATAAACTATGGCTACACCTTC
TRBD1	TRBV6-5	once	TRBJ1-1	CFVWDRNTEAFF	TGTTTCGTTTGGGACAGGAACACTGAAGCTTTCTTT
NA	TRBV7-8	once	TRBJ1-2	CASSLTQGSLGNYGYTF	TGTGCCAGCAGCTTGACCCAGGGCAGTCTGGGAAACTATGGCTACACCTTC